The 10 T cell receptor beta chains in this list originate from one sample, sequenced in a study of T-cell memory formation after mild COVID-19. TCRdb re-derived calls from the 5' RACE reads in MiXCR, one entry per CDR3 protein. In the table there are roughly 15,000 distinct CDR3 sequences, 20% to 25% of which are singletons. Input material: PBMCs or a T cell subset sorted from them (not recorded which). Receptors were obtained from a man younger than 30 who had mild COVID-19 (a few samples of this study predate the infection). Cell type and time point are not known.

This clonotype was seen repeatedly, ten times or more. This chain joins TRBV5-1 and TRBJ2-5; D ambiguous. Germline V gene sequence: CDR1 SGHRS, CDR2 YFSETQ. The CDR3 spans 13 residues. The germline V and J ends were trimmed by 0 bases and 5 bases, with 8 bases remaining between them. In nucleotides, the CDR3 is TGCGCCAGCAGCTTGGCCGGTCGGGAGACCCAGTACTTC. It translates to CASSLAGRETQYF.

This clonotype came up many times. V is TRBV6-2 or TRBV6-3 and J is TRBJ2-2, with 8 bases aligning to TRBD1. V was clipped by 6 bases and J by 7 bases; unmatched bases: 13. Germline V gene data show CDR1 as MNHEY and CDR2 as SVGEGT. This CDR3 is 16 amino acids long. The CDR3 is CASSYPGQAPSGELFF. For the CDR3, the DNA is TGTGCCAGCAGCTATCCGGGACAGGCCCCTAGCGGGGAGCTGTTTTTT.

This clonotype was counted a few times. The chain has TRBV7-8 and TRBJ1-1; D uncertain. The ends were cut back, 1 base at V and 1 base at J, with 10 bases in the middle. The CDR3 runs to 15 residues. CDR1 SGHVS and CDR2 FQNEAQ come from the germline V gene. The DNA for the CDR3 is TGTGCCAGCAGCTTAGAACCTACAGAGAACACTGAAGCTTTCTTT. Its protein is CASSLEPTENTEAFF.

By share of the sample, this clonotype is medium-sized (0.01 to 0.1%). This chain links TRBV30 with TRBJ1-1; D unresolved. CDR3 length: 12 amino acids. The V gene lost 7 bases and the J gene lost 0 bases, with 9 bases spanning the gap. Germline CDR1 and CDR2: GTSNPN and SVGIG (reference sequence). The CDR3, as DNA: TGTGCCTTAGAGGGAATGAACACTGAAGCTTTCTTT. It translates to CALEGMNTEAFF.

This rearrangement joins TRBV5-1 to TRBJ2-3; TRBD2 aligns across 7 bases. The V gene end was trimmed by 0 bases and the J gene end by 5 bases; junction bases not matched to a gene: 3. Germline V lookup: CDR1 SGHRS, CDR2 YFSETQ. The CDR3 runs 14 residues. The CDR3 region is CASSLALAVDTQYF. The CDR3 DNA follows: TGCGCCAGCAGCTTGGCGCTAGCGGTAGATACGCAGTATTTT. Based on the CDR3 plus reference TRBV5-1 and TRBJ2-3, the full variable domain is KAGVTQTPRYLIKTRGQQVTLSCSPISGHRSVSWYQQTPGQGLQFLFEYFSETQRNKGNFPGRFSGRQFSNSRSEMNVSTLELGDSALYLCASSLALAVDTQYFGPGTRLTVL.

This clonotype was detected ten times or more. J is TRBJ1-6 and V is TRBV25-1, with D unresolved. The germline CDR1 and CDR2 sequences are MGHDK and SYGVNS. The CDR3 has 13 residues. V was clipped by 8 bases and J by 5 bases, with 10 bases between them. CDR3 nucleotides: TGTGCCAGCGGTCTACTGGATAATTCACCCCTCCACTTT. Its translation: CASGLLDNSPLHF. The full variable domain, its missing parts supplied by reference TRBV25-1 and TRBJ1-6, is EADIYQTPRYLVIGTGKKITLECSQTMGHDKMYWYQQDPGMELHLIHYSYGVNSTEKGDLSSESTVSRIRTEHFPLTLESARPSHTSQYLCASGLLDNSPLHFGNGTRLTVT.

This clonotype was recorded at least ten times. The rearrangement joins TRBV6-2 or TRBV6-3 to TRBJ2-7; D ambiguous. This CDR3 has 13 residues. The V end was cut by 2 bases, the J end by 7 bases, with 12 bases between. CDR1 MNHEY and CDR2 SVGEGT come from the germline V gene. CDR3 loop: CASSYALVGEQYV. CDR3 DNA: TGTGCCAGCAGTTACGCCCTCGTCGGGGAGCAGTACGTC.

This clonotype was found many times. The rearrangement joins TRBV7-8 to TRBJ2-3, with D possibly called TRBD1 or TRBD2 (6 bases each). This CDR3 has 17 residues. The V and J ends lost 2 bases and 3 bases respectively, with 18 bases between them. Per the germline V gene, CDR1 is SGHVS and CDR2 is FQNEAQ. Here the CDR3 reads CASSLWGGGGPTDTQYF. The CDR3, as DNA: TGTGCCAGCAGCTTATGGGGTGGAGGGGGGCCGACAGATACGCAGTATTTT. Variable domain in full (rest from reference TRBV7-8 and TRBJ2-3): GAGVSQSPRYKVAKRGQDVALRCDPISGHVSLFWYQQALGQGPEFLTYFQNEAQLDKSGLPSDRFFAERPEGSVSTLKIQRTQQEDSAVYLCASSLWGGGGPTDTQYFGPGTRLTVL.

The gene calls are TRBV7-2 and TRBJ2-1; no clear D. Germline V gives CDR1 SGHTA, CDR2 FQGNSA. With 0 bases removed from V and 10 bases from J, the gap between germline ends came to 7 bases. CDR3 length: 12 residues. The CDR3 region has the DNA TGTGCCAGCAGCTTAGCTTGGGTAGAGCAGTTCTTC. Its protein product is CASSLAWVEQFF.

This clonotype was seen many times. The chain is built from TRBV7-9 and TRBJ1-6, with 8 bases identical to TRBD1. Germline values: CDR1 SEHNR, CDR2 FQNEAQ (reference sequence). The CDR3 is 14 residues long. V trimming: 5 bases; J trimming: 7 bases; junction bases outside the gene matches: 4. The CDR3 DNA is TGTGCCAGCAGCAACGGACAGGGAAATTCACCCCTCCACTTT. Its translation: CASSNGQGNSPLHF.